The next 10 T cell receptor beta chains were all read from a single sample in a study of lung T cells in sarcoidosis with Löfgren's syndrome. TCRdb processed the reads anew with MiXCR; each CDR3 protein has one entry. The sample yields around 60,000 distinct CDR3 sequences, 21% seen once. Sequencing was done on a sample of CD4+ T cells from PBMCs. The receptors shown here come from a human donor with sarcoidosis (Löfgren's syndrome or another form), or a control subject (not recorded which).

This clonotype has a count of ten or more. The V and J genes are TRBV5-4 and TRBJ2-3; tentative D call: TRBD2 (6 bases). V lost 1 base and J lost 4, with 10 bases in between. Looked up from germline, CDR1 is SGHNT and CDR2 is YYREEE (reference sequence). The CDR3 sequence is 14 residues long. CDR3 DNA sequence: TGTGCCAGCAGCTTGACTAGCAACGCAGATACGCAGTATTTT. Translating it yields CASSLTSNADTQYF.

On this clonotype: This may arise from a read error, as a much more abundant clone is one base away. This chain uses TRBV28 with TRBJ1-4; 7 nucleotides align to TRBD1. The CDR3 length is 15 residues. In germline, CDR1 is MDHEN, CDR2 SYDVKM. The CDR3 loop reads CTSSPGGTVGEKLFF. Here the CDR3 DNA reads TGTACCAGCAGCCCTGGGGGGACAGTGGGTGAAAAACTGTTTTTT. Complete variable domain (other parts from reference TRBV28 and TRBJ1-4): DVKVTQSSRYLVKRTGEKVFLECVQDMDHENMFWYRQDPGLGLRLIYFSYDVKMKEKGDIPEGYSVSREKKERFSLILESASTNQTSMYLCTSSPGGTVGEKLFFGSGTQLSVL.

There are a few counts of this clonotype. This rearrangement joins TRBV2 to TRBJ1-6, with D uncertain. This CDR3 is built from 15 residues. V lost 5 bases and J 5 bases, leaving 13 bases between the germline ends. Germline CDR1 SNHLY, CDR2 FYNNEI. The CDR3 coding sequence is TGTGCCAGCAGTAGGGCAGAAGTCGATAATTCACCCCTCCACTTT. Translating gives CASSRAEVDNSPLHF.

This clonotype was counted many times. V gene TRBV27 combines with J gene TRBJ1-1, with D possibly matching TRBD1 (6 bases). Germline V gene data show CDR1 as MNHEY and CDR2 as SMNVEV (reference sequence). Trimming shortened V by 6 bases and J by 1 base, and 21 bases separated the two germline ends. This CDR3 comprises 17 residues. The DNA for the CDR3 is TGTGCCAGCAGCCCCGGACAGAGGAATCTAAAGAACACTGAAGCTTTCTTT. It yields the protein CASSPGQRNLKNTEAFF.

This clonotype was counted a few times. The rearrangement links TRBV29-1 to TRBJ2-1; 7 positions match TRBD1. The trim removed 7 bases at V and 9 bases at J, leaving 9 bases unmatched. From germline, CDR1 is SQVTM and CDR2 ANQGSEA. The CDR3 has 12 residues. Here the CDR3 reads CSGDSTRVEQFF. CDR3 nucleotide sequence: TGCAGCGGGGACAGTACGCGGGTTGAGCAGTTCTTC.

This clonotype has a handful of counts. For the CDR3, the DNA is TGTGCCACCAGTGATAGGGACAGGGGAGGCACCGGGGAGCTGTTTTTT. Amino acids: CATSDRDRGGTGELFF. This chain connects TRBV24-1 to TRBJ2-2; 10 bases match TRBD1. The trim removed 3 bases at V and 4 bases at J, leaving 4 bases unmatched. Germline V gives CDR1 KGHDR, CDR2 SFDVKD. CDR3 length: 16 amino acids.

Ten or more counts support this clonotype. CDR3 sequence: CASSGRTGRYEQYF. The CDR3 region has the DNA TGTGCCAGCAGTGGCCGGACAGGACGCTACGAGCAGTACTTC. V is TRBV27 and J is TRBJ2-7; 7 positions agree with TRBD1. This CDR3 is 14 amino acids long. V dropped 5 bases and J dropped 3; count of bases not matched to a gene: 7. Looked up from germline, CDR1 is MNHEY and CDR2 is SMNVEV (reference sequence).

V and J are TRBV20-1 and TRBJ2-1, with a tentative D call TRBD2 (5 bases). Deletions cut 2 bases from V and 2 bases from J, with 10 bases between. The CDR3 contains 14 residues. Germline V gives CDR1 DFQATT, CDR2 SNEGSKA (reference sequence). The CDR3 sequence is CSARRSGPYNEQFF. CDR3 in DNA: TGCAGTGCTAGAAGAAGCGGTCCCTACAATGAGCAGTTCTTC.

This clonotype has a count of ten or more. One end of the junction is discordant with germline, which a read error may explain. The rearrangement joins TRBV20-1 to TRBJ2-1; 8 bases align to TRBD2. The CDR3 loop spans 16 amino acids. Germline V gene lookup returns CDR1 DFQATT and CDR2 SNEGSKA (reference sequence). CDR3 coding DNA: TGCAGTGTTAGAATTCTGGGACTAGGGGCTCGTGTGGAGCAGTTCTTC. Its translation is CSVRILGLGARVEQFF.

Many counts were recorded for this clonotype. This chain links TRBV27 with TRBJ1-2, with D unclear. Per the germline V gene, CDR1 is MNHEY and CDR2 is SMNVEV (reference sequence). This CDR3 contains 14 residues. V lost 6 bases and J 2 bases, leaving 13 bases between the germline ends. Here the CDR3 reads CASRAWTENYGYTF. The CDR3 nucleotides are TGTGCCAGCAGAGCTTGGACGGAGAACTATGGCTACACCTTC.